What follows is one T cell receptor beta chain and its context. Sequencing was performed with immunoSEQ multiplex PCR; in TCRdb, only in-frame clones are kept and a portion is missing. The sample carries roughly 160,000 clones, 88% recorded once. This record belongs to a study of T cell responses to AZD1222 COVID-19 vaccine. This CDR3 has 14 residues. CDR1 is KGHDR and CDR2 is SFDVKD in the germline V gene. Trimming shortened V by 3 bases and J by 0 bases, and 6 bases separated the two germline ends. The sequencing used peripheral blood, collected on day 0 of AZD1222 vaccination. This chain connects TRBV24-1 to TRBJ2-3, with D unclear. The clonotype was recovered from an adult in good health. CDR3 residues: CATSDAPSTDTQYF. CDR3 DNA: TGTGCCACCAGTGATGCCCCGAGCACAGATACGCAGTATTTT.